The 14 T cell receptor beta chains presented below share a single source sample, sequenced in a study of blood T cell repertoires in COVID-19. Only in-frame clones appear in the TCRdb table, and some are missing; sequencing was by immunoSEQ multiplex PCR. This sample has just over 650,000 clones; 85% to 90% occur once, and the top ten carry under 0.3%. Sequencing used peripheral blood. The origin of the receptors is a woman between 18 and 30 years old with acute or convalescent COVID-19.

The chain joins TRBV29-1 to TRBJ2-5; 8 nucleotides line up with TRBD1. Germline trimming cut 6 bases from V and 2 bases from J; bases unmatched to any gene: 5. The CDR3 totals 13 residues. Germline-derived CDR1 and CDR2 are SQVTM and ANQGSEA. CDR3 DNA sequence: TGCAGCGTCGGACAGGGTTTTCAAGAGACCCAGTACTTC. Translating it yields CSVGQGFQETQYF.

The chain carries TRBV9 and TRBJ1-2, with D hard to call. V lost 0 bases and J lost 7, with 13 bases in between. CDR3 length: 14 amino acids. Germline V gene sequence: CDR1 SGDLS, CDR2 YYNGEE. CDR3 in amino acids: CASSVEPHRFGYTF. CDR3 DNA: TGTGCCAGCAGCGTAGAGCCCCACAGATTTGGCTACACCTTC.

J is TRBJ2-1 and V is TRBV5-1, with D unresolved. This CDR3 is 17 amino acids long. Germline lookup yields CDR1 SGHRS and CDR2 YFSETQ. Trimming took off 0 bases at V and 0 bases at J, with 13 bases between the two ends. The DNA of the CDR3 is TGCGCCAGCAGCTTGGGTTCTTATGTTTCCTCCTACAATGAGCAGTTCTTC. Protein product: CASSLGSYVSSYNEQFF.

V and J are TRBV5-8 and TRBJ1-2; TRBD1 aligns across 7 bases. The CDR3 spans 15 residues. Germline V gives CDR1 SGHTS, CDR2 YDEGEE. V shed 3 bases, J shed 4 bases, and the junction held 9 bases outside the gene matches. The CDR3: CASSWWDSQTYGYTF. The CDR3 DNA follows: TGTGCCAGCAGCTGGTGGGACAGCCAAACCTATGGCTACACCTTC.

This clone showed up just once. V usage is TRBV11-3 and J usage is TRBJ2-2, with 12 bases aligning to TRBD2. The CDR3 has 20 amino acids. CDR1 is SGHNT, CDR2 YENEEA, per germline. V lost 7 bases, J lost 4 bases, and 19 bases stayed unmatched. In nucleotides, the CDR3 is TGTGCCAGCAACGCCGTCTCTAGCGGGGGGGTAAGAACTACCACCGGGGAGCTGTTTTTT. It encodes CASNAVSSGGVRTTTGELFF.

The chain joins TRBV12-2 to TRBJ1-2. TRBV12-2 is deemed a pseudogene. This CDR3 comprises 14 residues. The chain's CDR3 is CASRLAQVMRGYTF. In nucleotides, the CDR3 is TGTGCAAGTCGCTTAGCGCAAGTGATGCGGGGCTACACCTTC.

This clone was counted only a few times. V is TRBV12-3 or TRBV12-4 and J is TRBJ2-5; no reliable D call. Trimming left V 3 bases short and J 0 bases short, with 2 bases between. This CDR3 has 12 amino acids. CDR3 nucleotides: TGTGCCAGCAGTTTCGACCAAGAGACCCAGTACTTC. This sequence encodes CASSFDQETQYF.

The rearrangement links TRBV3-1 (or the pseudogene TRBV3-2) to TRBJ1-5; 10 nucleotides align to TRBD1. The CDR3 extends over 14 amino acids. V lost 5 bases to trimming and J lost 6 bases; unmatched junction nucleotides: 4. Germline lookup yields CDR1 LGHDT and CDR2 YNNKEL (reference sequence). Here the CDR3 reads CASSSGQGIQPQHF. Here the CDR3 DNA reads TGTGCCAGCAGCTCGGGACAGGGGATTCAGCCCCAGCATTTT.

The chain joins TRBV6-5 to TRBJ1-1; a possible D gene is TRBD1 (5 bases). The CDR3 loop spans 15 amino acids. V lost 2 bases and J 1 base, leaving 11 bases between the germline ends. The V gene's germline CDR1 is MNHEY and CDR2 SVGAGI. CDR3 in amino acids: CASSYRFTGNTEAFF. The DNA of the CDR3 is TGTGCCAGCAGTTACCGGTTCACAGGGAACACTGAAGCTTTCTTT.

The chain joins TRBV12-3 or TRBV12-4 to TRBJ2-7, with TRBD1 as a possible D gene (5 bases). The CDR3 runs to 13 residues. V was cut by 3 bases and J by 2 bases, with 8 bases left in between. CDR3 region: CASSFAGPYEQYF. DNA of the CDR3: TGTGCCAGCAGTTTCGCAGGGCCCTACGAGCAGTACTTC.

The V and J genes are TRBV29-1 and TRBJ1-1; maybe TRBD1 (6 bases). V gave up 5 bases and J gave up 5 bases, with 15 bases separating them. The CDR3 spans 13 residues. The germline V gene encodes CDR1 SQVTM and CDR2 ANQGSEA. CDR3 sequence reads: CSVTTGWGTEAFF. As DNA, the CDR3 is TGCAGCGTTACTACAGGGTGGGGGACTGAAGCTTTCTTT.

This rearrangement joins TRBV4-1 to TRBJ1-1, with 8 positions matching TRBD1. The germline gives CDR1 MGHRA, CDR2 YSYEKL. This CDR3 contains 12 residues. V was clipped by 3 bases and J by 11 bases; unmatched bases: 5. The CDR3 sequence is CASSHLQGAAFF. DNA of the CDR3: TGCGCCAGCAGCCATCTCCAGGGGGCTGCTTTCTTT.

V is TRBV7-2 and J is TRBJ1-2, with D tentatively TRBD1 (6 bases). The germline V gene has CDR1 SGHTA and CDR2 FQGNSA. The CDR3 has 13 residues. Deletions cut 5 bases from V and 8 bases from J, with 15 bases between. CDR3 nucleotide sequence: TGTGCCAGCAGCCCTGACAGGCCAGGGGGCTACACCTTC. This translates into CASSPDRPGGYTF.

This chain connects TRBV7-6 to TRBJ2-3; D is uncertain. Trimming took 5 bases from V and 1 from J, leaving 7 bases between them. The germline CDR1 and CDR2 sequences are SGHVS and FNYEAQ. The CDR3 sequence is 13 residues long. CDR3 bases: TGTGCCAGCAGCGACTCCCGCACAGATACGCAGTATTTT. Its translation: CASSDSRTDTQYF.